This T cell receptor (beta chain) stems from a study of blood T cells in healthy people across ages. Study conclusions and caveats: Older age coincided with a roughly linear decline in TCR beta diversity per million T cells.

The CDR3 contains 15 residues. Germline V gene sequence: CDR1 MNHNS, CDR2 SASEGT. The V gene lost 8 bases and the J gene lost 8 bases, with 21 bases spanning the gap. A J-beta primer mix and a sample-barcoded 5' primer were used in a second PCR of about 7 to 12 cycles. TCRdb passed the 5' RACE reads through MiXCR, listing each CDR3 protein once. The table lists around 1,800,000 distinct CDR3 sequences, roughly 43% of them singletons. Comments on this clonotype: No antigen is known for it.

Each donor had approximately 10 milliliters of peripheral blood drawn. The origin of this receptor is a human donor in good health. Sequencing input: blood. The chain is built from TRBV6-1 and TRBJ1-4, with D unresolved. CDR3 protein: CASWSEQRYREKLFF. Written as DNA, the CDR3 is TGTGCCAGCTGGAGTGAACAGCGTTATAGGGAAAAACTGTTTTTT.